These 3 T cell receptor beta chains came from one sample sequenced in a study of PD-1 blockade in classical Hodgkin lymphoma. TCRdb's copy holds only in-frame clones and misses some; the assay was immunoSEQ multiplex PCR. The sample has approximately 39,000 clones; 77% are singletons. This sample's time point: cycle 4 day 1 (C4D1), after 6 weeks of nivolumab. Each patient experienced a relapse that followed autologous stem cell transplantation, and brentuximab vedotin exposure varied. Here the sequenced sample was peripheral blood mononuclear cells (PBMCs), taken before the fourth cycle of nivolumab. These receptor sequences come from a human donor with classical Hodgkin lymphoma.

This clone occurred once. The gene calls are TRBV4-3 and TRBJ2-7, with D perhaps matching TRBD2 (5 bases). This CDR3 contains 15 residues. The germline V and J ends were trimmed by 0 bases and 3 bases, with 12 bases remaining between them. The germline CDR1 and CDR2 sequences are LGHNA and YSLEER. The CDR3 nucleotides are TGCGCCAGCAGCCAAGACCCTTATGAGGGCTACGAGCAGTACTTC. This sequence encodes CASSQDPYEGYEQYF.

V and J are TRBV10-3 and TRBJ2-5; no firm D call. Trimming left V 0 bases short and J 2 bases short, with 7 bases between. The CDR3 is 14 amino acids. CDR1 is ENHRY, CDR2 SYGVKD, per germline. The CDR3 protein is CAISESGEQETQYF. CDR3 nucleotides: TGTGCCATCAGTGAGTCGGGCGAGCAAGAGACCCAGTACTTC.

This clone appeared a single time. The chain carries TRBV18 and TRBJ1-3, with D possibly matching TRBD1 (5 bases). This CDR3 comprises 14 residues. The V and J ends lost 8 bases and 8 bases respectively, with 19 bases between them. Germline V gene data show CDR1 as KGHSH and CDR2 as LQKENI. The CDR3 region is CASTREGTADTIYF. CDR3 bases: TGTGCCAGCACCCGGGAGGGGACGGCGGACACCATATATTTT. The entire variable domain, with the rest obtained from reference TRBV18 and TRBJ1-3, is as follows: NAGVMQNPRHLVRRRGQEARLRCSPMKGHSHVYWYRQLPEEGLKFMVYLQKENIIDESGMPKERFSAEFPKEGPSILRIQQVVRGDSAAYFCASTREGTADTIYFGEGSWLTVV.